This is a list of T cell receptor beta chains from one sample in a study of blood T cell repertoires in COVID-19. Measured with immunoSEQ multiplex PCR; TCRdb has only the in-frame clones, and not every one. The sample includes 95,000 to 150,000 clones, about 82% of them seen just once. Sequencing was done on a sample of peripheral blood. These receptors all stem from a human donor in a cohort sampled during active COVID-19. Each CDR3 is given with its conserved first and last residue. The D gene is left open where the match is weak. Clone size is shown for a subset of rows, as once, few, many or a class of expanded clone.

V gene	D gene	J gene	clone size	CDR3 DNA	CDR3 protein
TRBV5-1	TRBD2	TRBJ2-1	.	TGCGCCAGCAGCCTGGGACTAGCGGGAGCCTACAATGAGCAGTTCTTC	CASSLGLAGAYNEQFF
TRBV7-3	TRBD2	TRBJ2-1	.	TGTGCCAGCAGCTATAAAGGGGGACTAGCGGACTACAATGAGCAGTTCTTC	CASSYKGGLADYNEQFF
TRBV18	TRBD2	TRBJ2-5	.	TGTGCCAGCTCACCACGTACTAGCGGGGAAGAGACCCAGTACTTC	CASSPRTSGEETQYF
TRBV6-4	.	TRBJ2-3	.	TGTGCCAGCAGTGTCGACGGGAGTCCCACAGATACGCAGTATTTT	CASSVDGSPTDTQYF
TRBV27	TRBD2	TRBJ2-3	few	TGTGCCAGCAGGGCGGGACTAGCGAGAGATACGCAGTATTTT	CASRAGLARDTQYF
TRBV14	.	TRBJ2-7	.	TGTGCCAGCAGCCCGGGACTTGGAGTCTACGAGCAGTACTTC	CASSPGLGVYEQYF
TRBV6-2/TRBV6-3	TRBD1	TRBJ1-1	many	TGTGCCAGCAGCGTGGACAGGATCGACGAAGCTTTCTTT	CASSVDRIDEAFF
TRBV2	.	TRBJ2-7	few	TGTGCCAGCACCGAGTTGGTCCGTTACGGGAGCCGCTCCTACGAGCAGTACTTC	CASTELVRYGSRSYEQYF
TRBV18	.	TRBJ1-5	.	TGTGCCAGCTCACCACCCGGAGTCACGGGACAGCCCCAGCATTTT	CASSPPGVTGQPQHF
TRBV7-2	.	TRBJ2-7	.	TGTGCCAGCAGTTTCCCACTATACGAGCAGTACTTC	CASSFPLYEQYF
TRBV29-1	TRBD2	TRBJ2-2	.	TGCAGCGCCCCGGGACTAGGCGGGGAGCTGTTTTTT	CSAPGLGGELFF
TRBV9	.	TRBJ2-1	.	TGTGCCAGCAGCTCCCGTAGCTATGAGCAGTTCTTC	CASSSRSYEQFF
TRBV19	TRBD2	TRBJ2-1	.	TGTGCCAGTAGGGGACTAGCGTCCTACAATGAGCAGTTCTTC	CASRGLASYNEQFF
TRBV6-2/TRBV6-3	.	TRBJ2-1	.	TGTGCCAGCAGTTTAGCGGTAGTTTTATATGAGCAGTTCTTC	CASSLAVVLYEQFF
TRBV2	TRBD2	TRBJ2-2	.	TGTGCCAGCAGGGGTTTAGCGGGAGGGCCGATCGGGGAGCTGTTTTTT	CASRGLAGGPIGELFF
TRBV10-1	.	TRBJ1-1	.	TGCGCCAGCAGTGATTCCGGGACAATCTCTCTGAACACTGAAGCTTTCTTT	CASSDSGTISLNTEAFF
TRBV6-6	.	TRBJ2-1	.	TGTGCCAGCAGCTCGCCAACAGCCAATGAGCAGTTCTTC	CASSSPTANEQFF
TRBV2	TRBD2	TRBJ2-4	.	TGTGCCAGCAGCAGGGAGAGAGCGGGAGTGGCCAAAAACATTCAGTACTTC	CASSRERAGVAKNIQYF
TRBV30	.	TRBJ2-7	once	TGTGCCTGGAGTGTCGGGACTTACTACGAGCAGTACTTC	CAWSVGTYYEQYF
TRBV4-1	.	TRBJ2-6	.	TGCGCCAGCAGCCAAGTGGCGGGCCCAAGCTCTGGGGCCAACGTCCTGACTTTC	CASSQVAGPSSGANVLTF
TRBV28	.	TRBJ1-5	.	TGTGCCAGCAGTCCCCCGAGCCACCAGGGGACGCGGCGTTATAGCAATCAGCCCCAGCATTTT	CASSPPSHQGTRRYSNQPQHF
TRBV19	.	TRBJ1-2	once	TGTGCCAGTAAGGACGACAGGCTTAACTATGGCTACACCTTC	CASKDDRLNYGYTF
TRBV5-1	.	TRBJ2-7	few	TGCGCCAGCAGCTTGGGTCTATCAAACTACGAGCAGTACTTC	CASSLGLSNYEQYF
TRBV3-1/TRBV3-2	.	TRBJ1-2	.	TGTGCCAGCAGCCAAACAGATTATGGCTACACCTTC	CASSQTDYGYTF
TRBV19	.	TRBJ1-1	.	TGTGCCAGTAGCCATGCCGACAGGCGCTACGAAGCTTTCTTT	CASSHADRRYEAFF
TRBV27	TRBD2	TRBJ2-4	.	TGTGCCAGCAGCTCTAGGACTAGCGGAATCAAAAACATTCAGTACTTC	CASSSRTSGIKNIQYF
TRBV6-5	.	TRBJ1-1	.	TGTGCCAGCAGAGCACAGGATACGAACACTGAAGCTTTCTTT	CASRAQDTNTEAFF
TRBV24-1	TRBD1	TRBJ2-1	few	TGTGCCACCAGTGTAAATCCCCGATCCGGGACAGAGTTCTTC	CATSVNPRSGTEFF
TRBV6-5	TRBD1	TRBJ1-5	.	TGTGCCAGCAGTCAACAGGGGCGAAATCAGCCCCAGCATTTT	CASSQQGRNQPQHF
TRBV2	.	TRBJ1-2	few	TGTGCCAGCAGTGAGGGGAGGGGATCGGGTGGCTACACCTTC	CASSEGRGSGGYTF
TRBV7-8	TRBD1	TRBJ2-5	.	TGTGCCAGCAGCCCCTTGGACAGGGGAGGAAAGACCCAGTACTTC	CASSPLDRGGKTQYF
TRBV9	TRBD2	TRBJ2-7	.	TGTGCCAGCAGCGTAGGTCTCGGGAGGTCGTACGAGCAGTACTTC	CASSVGLGRSYEQYF
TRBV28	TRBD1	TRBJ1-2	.	TGTGCCAGCGTGGAGCGCAGGGGGTGGAACTATGGCTACACCTTC	CASVERRGWNYGYTF
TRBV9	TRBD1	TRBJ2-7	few	TGTGCCAGCAGCGGACAGGGGGCCTACGAGCAGTACTTC	CASSGQGAYEQYF
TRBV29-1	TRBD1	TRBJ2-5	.	TGCAGCGGAAGAACAGGGGAGGAGACCCAGTACTTC	CSGRTGEETQYF
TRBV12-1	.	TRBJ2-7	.	TGTGCCAGCAGCTTTAACTCTCAAGCTTCCTACGAGCAGTACTTC	CASSFNSQASYEQYF
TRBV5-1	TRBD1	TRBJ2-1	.	TGCGCCACACATTCGGGACAGGGGACCAATGAGCAGTTCTTC	CATHSGQGTNEQFF
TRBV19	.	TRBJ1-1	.	TGTGCCAGTAGTCCCTTGGCGGGACGCCTGGGCACTGAAGCTTTCTTT	CASSPLAGRLGTEAFF
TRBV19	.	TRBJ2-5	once	TGTGCCAGTACGGGAACGGGGATTTTGGAGACCCAGTACTTC	CASTGTGILETQYF
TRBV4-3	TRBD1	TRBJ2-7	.	TGCGCCAGCAGCCAGGACAGGGGGGACTTTCTCTCCTACGAGCAGTACTTC	CASSQDRGDFLSYEQYF
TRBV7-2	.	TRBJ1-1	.	TGTGCCAGCAGCTTAAACTTTAATGGAGTCACTGAAGCTTTCTTT	CASSLNFNGVTEAFF
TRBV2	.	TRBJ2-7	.	TGTGCCAGCAGTCGATTGACAGGGAGGTACGAGCAGTACTTC	CASSRLTGRYEQYF
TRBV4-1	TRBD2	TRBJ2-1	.	TGCGCCAGCAGCCAGGGGCTTAGCGGGAGTGCTGGCAATGAGCAGTTCTTC	CASSQGLSGSAGNEQFF
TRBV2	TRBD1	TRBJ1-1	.	TGTGCCAGCAAAGGACAGGGGGCTTCCTCGAACACTGAAGCTTTCTTT	CASKGQGASSNTEAFF
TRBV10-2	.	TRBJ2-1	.	TGCGCCAGCAGTGCTACTAGCACGCATGAGCAGTTCTTC	CASSATSTHEQFF
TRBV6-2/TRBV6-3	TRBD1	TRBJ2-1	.	TGTGCCAGCAGTTACCCCCGACAGGGGTTCGGCGACAATGAGCAGTTCTTC	CASSYPRQGFGDNEQFF
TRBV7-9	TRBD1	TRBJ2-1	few	TGTGCCAGCAGCTCCTTCCGACAGGGGTTCAATGAGCAGTTCTTC	CASSSFRQGFNEQFF
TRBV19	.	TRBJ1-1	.	TGTGGCACGGGACTCCTAAACACTGAAGCTTTCTTT	CGTGLLNTEAFF